The next 20 T cell receptor beta chains were all read from a single sample in a study of T cell responses to AZD1222 COVID-19 vaccine. TCRdb's table, derived via immunoSEQ multiplex PCR, lists solely in-frame clones and lacks some. The table has about 92,000 clones, around 86% seen once; the top ten hold 10%. The sequenced sample was peripheral blood, obtained on day 0 of AZD1222 vaccination. The receptors come from an adult in good health.

The V gene is TRBV7-2, the J gene TRBJ2-5; the match to TRBD2 covers 8 bases. J lost 2 bases, V lost 1 base, and 12 bases had no gene match. Germline CDR1 is SGHTA and CDR2 is FQGNSA. CDR3 size: 18 residues. The CDR3 DNA follows: TGTGCCAGCAGCTTAGTAAGCCGAGTAGCGGGACTACAAGAGACCCAGTACTTC. Protein product: CASSLVSRVAGLQETQYF.

This chain joins TRBV11-2 and TRBJ2-2; tentatively, D is TRBD2 (5 bases). CDR3 size: 16 residues. Germline lookup yields CDR1 SGHAT and CDR2 FQNNGV. Trimming pared 6 bases from V and 2 bases from J, leaving 16 bases between. The CDR3 DNA reads as TGTGCCAGCAGTCCCCTTCGGGGATCCAACACCGGGGAGCTGTTTTTT. Its protein product is CASSPLRGSNTGELFF.

This clone was observed a single time. The chain employs TRBV5-8 and TRBJ1-2; D is possibly TRBD1 (5 bases). The CDR3 extends over 15 amino acids. The V end lost 0 bases, the J end lost 8 bases, and 17 bases lay between the germline ends. Per germline, CDR1 SGHTS and CDR2 YDEGEE. The CDR3 sequence: CASSLGGRAPKGYTF. The CDR3 coding sequence is TGTGCCAGCAGCTTGGGGGGCAGGGCCCCAAAGGGCTACACCTTC.

The chain joins TRBV6-5 to TRBJ2-7; tentative D call: TRBD1 (7 bases). Germline CDR1 is MNHEY and CDR2 is SVGAGI. The CDR3 spans 15 residues. V was clipped by 6 bases and J by 0 bases, with 15 bases between them. The CDR3: CASSLRRDSSYEQYF. The CDR3 bases are TGTGCCAGCAGCCTCCGGCGGGACAGCTCCTACGAGCAGTACTTC.

The genes are TRBV18 and TRBJ1-2; no definite D call. The germline CDR1 and CDR2 sequences are KGHSH and LQKENI. The ends were cut back, 2 bases at V and 6 bases at J, with 7 bases in the middle. This CDR3 is 12 amino acids long. CDR3 DNA sequence: TGTGCCAGCTCACCATTTCAAGATGGCTACACCTTC. Its translation: CASSPFQDGYTF.

The chain recombines TRBV6-6 with TRBJ1-5, with 7 bases aligning to TRBD1. CDR3 length: 18 residues. The germline CDR1 and CDR2 sequences are MNHNY and SVGAGI (reference sequence). Unmatched junction bases numbered 19, after V lost 5 bases and J lost 6 bases. The CDR3 bases are TGTGCCAGCAGTCCCTTGGGGAGACAGGGAGGAGGGCGTCAGCCCCAGCATTTT. Its protein product is CASSPLGRQGGGRQPQHF.

The V gene is TRBV6-5, the J gene TRBJ1-6, with 8 bases identical to TRBD1. Trimming took 6 bases from V and 7 from J; bases not matched to a gene: 8. Germline CDR1 is MNHEY and CDR2 is SVGAGI. The length of the CDR3 is 15 residues. The CDR3 region has the DNA TGTGCCAGCAGGGCAGAGGACAGGGTAAATTCACCCCTCCACTTT. Translating gives CASRAEDRVNSPLHF.

The rearrangement links TRBV5-1 to TRBJ2-1; 11 bases are a match to TRBD2. CDR1 and CDR2 from the germline V gene are SGHRS and YFSETQ. CDR3 length: 16 residues. With V trimmed by 3 bases and J by 2 bases, 4 bases remained unmatched. CDR3 amino acids: CASSSGLAGPYNEQFF. As DNA, the CDR3 is TGCGCCAGCAGCTCAGGACTAGCGGGTCCCTACAATGAGCAGTTCTTC.

The count of this clone is one. The chain combines TRBV21-1 with TRBJ1-2; the D call in the table, TRBD1, was not verified against the DNA. TRBV21-1 is given as a pseudogene. The CDR3 length is 17 residues. CDR3 DNA sequence: TGTGCCAGCAGCACCCCGACAGGTCTCGGAGCCTCTGATGGCTACACCTTC. Its translation is CASSTPTGLGASDGYTF.

This clone was seen only a few times. The chain carries TRBV18 and TRBJ1-2; 7 bases map to TRBD1. The V segment lost 2 bases and the J segment 6 bases; nucleotides outside the gene matches: 3. The CDR3 runs 13 residues. CDR1 and CDR2 from the germline V gene are KGHSH and LQKENI. The CDR3 DNA reads TGTGCCAGCTCACCAGACAGGGACGATGGCTACACCTTC. Encoded protein: CASSPDRDDGYTF.

This chain connects TRBV27 to TRBJ2-2, with 7 bases fitting TRBD1. Germline V lookup: CDR1 MNHEY, CDR2 SMNVEV (reference sequence). After removal of 6 bases from V and 2 bases from J, the junction contained 6 bases not matched to a gene. This CDR3 is built from 15 residues. The CDR3 sequence is CASSQGVVNTGELFF. The CDR3 coding sequence is TGTGCCAGCAGCCAGGGGGTAGTTAACACCGGGGAGCTGTTTTTT.

This sequence joins TRBV3-1 (or the pseudogene TRBV3-2) and TRBJ1-2, with TRBD1 identical over 8 bases. Unmatched junction bases numbered 8, after V lost 3 bases and J lost 5 bases. The CDR3 extends over 15 amino acids. Germline values: CDR1 LGHDT, CDR2 YNNKEL (reference sequence). The CDR3 DNA is TGTGCCAGCAGCCAGACTCGGACAGGGCTTTATGGCTACACCTTC. Translated, it gives CASSQTRTGLYGYTF.

The J gene is TRBJ1-5, the V gene TRBV28, with 7 bases aligning to TRBD1. The CDR3 is 15 amino acids. Trimming cost V 5 bases and J 3 bases; bases outside gene matches: 7. Germline CDR1 is MDHEN and CDR2 is SYDVKM. For the CDR3, the DNA is TGTGCCAGCAGTCGATCAGACAGGGCCAATCAGCCCCAGCATTTT. Translating gives CASSRSDRANQPQHF.

CDR3 loop: CASSQGRGGQTEAFF. CDR3 DNA: TGTGCCAGCAGCCAAGGGCGGGGAGGGCAAACTGAAGCTTTCTTT. V is TRBV3-1 (or the pseudogene TRBV3-2) and J is TRBJ1-1; D gene ambiguous. Trimming removed 1 base at V and 5 bases at J, with 14 bases between. The germline CDR1 and CDR2 sequences are LGHDT and YNNKEL (reference sequence). This CDR3 region has 15 residues.

This rearrangement joins TRBV19 to TRBJ2-7, with no clear D. The CDR3 extends over 15 amino acids. The germline V gene encodes CDR1 LNHDA and CDR2 SQIVND (reference sequence). Trimming shortened V by 4 bases and J by 0 bases, and 13 bases separated the two germline ends. In nucleotides, the CDR3 is TGTGCCAGTAGTAGCCAGGCCGCGTACTCCTACGAGCAGTACTTC. Its translation: CASSSQAAYSYEQYF.

The V call is TRBV28, the J call TRBJ2-3, with D hard to call. This CDR3 spans 13 amino acids. The germline CDR1 and CDR2 sequences are MDHEN and SYDVKM. Trimming pared 6 bases from V and 1 base from J, leaving 8 bases between. CDR3 region: CASRLGGTDTQYF. The CDR3, as DNA: TGTGCCAGCAGGTTAGGTGGCACAGATACGCAGTATTTT.

This clone was counted once. The V and J genes are TRBV5-1 and TRBJ1-1; tentatively, D is TRBD1 (5 bases). Germline V lookup: CDR1 SGHRS, CDR2 YFSETQ. The CDR3 sequence is 14 residues long. V was trimmed by 0 bases and J by 6 bases, leaving 12 bases between them. In nucleotides, the CDR3 is TGCGCCAGCAGCTTGGAGGTGGGGCTGCCTGAAGCTTTCTTT. It specifies CASSLEVGLPEAFF.

The chain is built from TRBV6-6 and TRBJ1-3; no clear D gene. Trimming took off 0 bases at V and 2 bases at J, with 5 bases between the two ends. Germline V gives CDR1 MNHNY, CDR2 SVGAGI (reference sequence). The CDR3 contains 14 residues. The CDR3 DNA reads TGTGCCAGCAGTTACTCGAGTGCTGGAAACACCATATATTTT. Translating gives CASSYSSAGNTIYF.

The chain carries TRBV10-3 and TRBJ2-5; D uncertain. Germline-derived CDR1 and CDR2 are ENHRY and SYGVKD. The CDR3 extends over 13 amino acids. The V end lost 10 bases, the J end lost 0 bases, and 12 bases lay between the germline ends. CDR3 in DNA: TGTGCCACGAAAGAAAGGGACCAAGAGACCCAGTACTTC. This codes for CATKERDQETQYF.

The genes are TRBV5-1 and TRBJ2-2, with 8 bases that match TRBD1. Germline V gene data show CDR1 as SGHRS and CDR2 as YFSETQ. J gave up 8 bases and V 4 bases, and 19 bases lay outside the gene matches. This CDR3 is 18 amino acids long. Here the CDR3 DNA reads TGCGCCAGCAGCCCCCACCGGCAGGGACAGGCCTTCATTGGGGAGCTGTTTTTT. Translating it yields CASSPHRQGQAFIGELFF.